One and the same sample provided the 17 T cell receptor beta chains below, sequenced in a study of human thymus T cells (dated by TCRdb to the early 2020s). Library preparation used the immunoSEQ multiplex PCR assay. Imported from immuneACCESS, the table was reduced by TCRdb to in-frame sequences with V and J called. These copies leave out some clones; in studies compared against another copy, an unresolved V gene accounts for under half, and the cause of the remainder is not known. For this sample the table gives roughly 130,000 clones, of which around 94% were detected only once. The ten largest clones add up to around 0.025% of the sample. The thymus tissue came from surgical resects taken out during corrective cardiac surgery. What was sequenced was thymus tissue. These receptor sequences come from a boy in the first two years of life with a congenital heart defect but otherwise immunologically healthy.

The rearrangement joins TRBV4-1 to TRBJ1-1; possibly TRBD1 for D (5 bases). V was shortened by 0 bases and J by 1 base, with 6 bases between the two germline ends. This CDR3 has 14 amino acids. Looked up from germline, CDR1 is MGHRA and CDR2 is YSYEKL. CDR3 coding DNA: TGCGCCAGCAGCCAAGAAAGGGGGAACACTGAAGCTTTCTTT. This sequence encodes CASSQERGNTEAFF.

The chain uses TRBV6-1 and TRBJ2-4, with a tentative D call TRBD2 (6 bases). CDR1 is MNHNS and CDR2 is SASEGT in the germline V gene. This CDR3 region has 13 residues. The V end was cut by 1 base, the J end by 14 bases, with 15 bases between. CDR3 in amino acids: CASSEGAGSVEYF. The CDR3 nucleotides are TGTGCCAGCAGTGAAGGGGCGGGGTCCGTCGAGTACTTC.

V and J are TRBV7-3 and TRBJ2-7; 9 bases fit TRBD1. CDR3 length equals 15 residues. From germline, CDR1 is SGHTA and CDR2 FQGTGA. V lost 5 bases, J lost 5 bases, and 10 bases stayed unmatched. CDR3 region: CASSPTGTGYDEQYF. The CDR3 bases are TGTGCCAGCAGCCCGACCGGGACAGGGTACGACGAGCAGTACTTC.

This clone appeared once. This chain joins TRBV5-4 and TRBJ2-2; 7 bases fit TRBD2. Trimming at V came to 4 bases and at J to 0 bases, leaving 6 bases not matched to a gene. The CDR3 totals 16 residues. Germline CDR1 reads SGHNT; CDR2 reads YYREEE (reference sequence). CDR3 residues: CASSPKGGPNTGELFF. In DNA, the CDR3 is TGTGCCAGCAGCCCAAAGGGAGGGCCGAACACCGGGGAGCTGTTTTTT.

To note about this clone: Other DNA sequences of this sample code for an identical CDR3. The chain joins TRBV5-1 to TRBJ1-6; 7 positions agree with TRBD1. The CDR3 has 18 residues. The germline V gene encodes CDR1 SGHRS and CDR2 YFSETQ. V trimming: 0 bases; J trimming: 3 bases; junction bases outside the gene matches: 9. The chain's CDR3 is CASSLAPTGANYNSPLHF. CDR3 nucleotide sequence: TGCGCCAGCAGCTTGGCCCCCACAGGGGCGAACTATAATTCACCCCTCCACTTT. Full variable domain (remainder filled in from reference TRBV5-1 and TRBJ1-6): KAGVTQTPRYLIKTRGQQVTLSCSPISGHRSVSWYQQTPGQGLQFLFEYFSETQRNKGNFPGRFSGRQFSNSRSEMNVSTLELGDSALYLCASSLAPTGANYNSPLHFGNGTRLTVT.

The J gene is TRBJ1-2, the V gene TRBV5-6, with D tentatively TRBD1 (5 bases). The V end was cut by 0 bases, the J end by 8 bases, with 17 bases between. The CDR3 spans 15 residues. Germline V gene data show CDR1 as SGHDT and CDR2 as YYEEEE. The CDR3 region is CASSLGGDRELGYTF. Here the CDR3 DNA reads TGTGCCAGCAGCTTGGGAGGTGACAGAGAGCTGGGCTACACCTTC.

The chain links TRBV7-9 to TRBJ2-1; D gene ambiguous. Per germline, CDR1 SEHNR and CDR2 FQNEAQ (reference sequence). V lost 2 bases and J 4 bases, leaving 21 bases between the germline ends. CDR3 size: 18 residues. CDR3 sequence: CASSLSASSIKQYNEQFF. The CDR3 DNA reads TGTGCCAGCAGCTTATCGGCGTCATCGATAAAGCAATACAATGAGCAGTTCTTC.

A word on this clone: Other DNA sequences in the same sample also yield this CDR3. The chain links TRBV19 to TRBJ2-2, with D tentatively TRBD2 (6 bases). This CDR3 region has 15 residues. Germline V CDR1 and CDR2: LNHDA, SQIVND (reference sequence). Trimming cost V 1 base and J 0 bases, with 6 bases left between them. The CDR3 DNA reads TGTGCCAGTAGTATAGCGGGGGCGAACACCGGGGAGCTGTTTTTT. It is translated as CASSIAGANTGELFF.

This rearrangement joins TRBV5-6 to TRBJ2-2; D is uncertain. The CDR3 totals 15 residues. Trimming pared 4 bases from V and 8 bases from J, leaving 18 bases between. Germline assignment: CDR1 SGHDT and CDR2 YYEEEE. CDR3 region: CASSPDRTDRGELFF. Here the CDR3 DNA reads TGTGCCAGCAGCCCCGATCGGACGGACCGGGGGGAGCTGTTTTTT.

The gene calls are TRBV6-5 and TRBJ1-2; 9 positions agree with TRBD1. This CDR3 spans 15 amino acids. After removal of 2 bases from V and 7 bases from J, the junction contained 8 bases not matched to a gene. The V gene's germline CDR1 is MNHEY and CDR2 SVGAGI. The CDR3 here is CASSYPGTGIGGYTF. CDR3 DNA: TGTGCCAGCAGTTACCCCGGGACAGGGATTGGTGGCTACACCTTC.

On this clone: One end of the junction is discordant with germline, which a read error may explain. This chain links TRBV11-2 with TRBJ1-1, with D perhaps matching TRBD1 (6 bases). The germline CDR1 and CDR2 sequences are SGHAT and FQNNGV. The CDR3 length is 17 residues. CDR3 sequence: CASRLEGLTGPNTEAFF. Here the CDR3 DNA reads TGTGCCAGCAGATTAGAGGGGTTAACAGGGCCGAACACTGAAGCTTTCTTT.

The rearrangement uses TRBV7-2 and TRBJ1-1, with D possibly being TRBD1 (5 bases). V lost 4 bases and J 5 bases, leaving 8 bases between the germline ends. This CDR3 has 12 amino acids. Germline V CDR1 and CDR2: SGHTA, FQGNSA. The CDR3 is CASSCHRTEAFF. CDR3 bases: TGTGCCAGCAGCTGCCACAGGACTGAAGCTTTCTTT.

This clone has more than one count but fewer than ten. The J gene is TRBJ1-6, the V gene TRBV4-3; D remains unclear. There are 14 residues in the CDR3. Germline lookup yields CDR1 LGHNA and CDR2 YSLEER. V shed 0 bases and J shed 8 bases, with 8 bases lying between them. The CDR3 spells CASSQDGSYSPLHF. In DNA, the CDR3 is TGCGCCAGCAGCCAAGACGGGTCATATTCACCCCTCCACTTT.

Details on this clone: An end of the junction does not agree with germline; a read error may underlie this. V is TRBV7-2 and J is TRBJ2-7; D ambiguous. This CDR3 has 14 residues. Germline-derived CDR1 and CDR2 are SGHTA and FQGNSA. CDR3 sequence: CASSLGQDPYEQYF. CDR3 nucleotides: TGTGCCAGCAGTTTAGGGCAGGACCCCTACGAGCAGTACTTC.

V is TRBV28 and J is TRBJ2-6; 11 nucleotides align to TRBD2. The V gene end was trimmed by 7 bases and the J gene end by 2 bases; junction bases not matched to a gene: 4. There are 16 residues in the CDR3. Germline V CDR1 and CDR2: MDHEN, SYDVKM. The CDR3 coding sequence is TGTGCCAGCACCCCTAGCGGGGGGACTGGGGCCAACGTCCTGACTTTC. This translates into CASTPSGGTGANVLTF.

The chain recombines TRBV7-6 with TRBJ1-2, with D possibly being TRBD1 (5 bases). This CDR3 region has 16 residues. CDR1 SGHVS and CDR2 FNYEAQ come from the germline V gene. V was clipped by 1 base and J by 2 bases, with 14 bases between them. The CDR3 DNA sequence: TGTGCCAGCAGCTTAGAATCTGCAGGGCAAAACTATGGCTACACCTTC. Protein: CASSLESAGQNYGYTF.

This chain joins TRBV4-3 and TRBJ2-2; D not resolved. Germline V lookup: CDR1 LGHNA, CDR2 YSLEER. The CDR3 is made up of 16 amino acids. V shed 5 bases and J shed 4 bases, with 17 bases lying between them. The CDR3 region is CASSSQAGRLTGELFF. The CDR3 bases are TGCGCCAGCAGCTCCCAGGCCGGTCGGCTCACCGGGGAGCTGTTTTTT.